This TCR beta chain was recorded in a study of blood T cell repertoires in COVID-19. Study in general: COVID-19 samples, acute and convalescent, were from the United States, Italy and Spain. T cells, B-cell-depleted T cells, or PBMCs supplied cDNA or gDNA.

Only in-frame clones appear in the TCRdb table, and some are missing; sequencing was by immunoSEQ multiplex PCR. The profile covers 440,000 or so clones, with over 75% appearing a single time and 1.5% to 1.7% taken by the ten largest. Germline V gives CDR1 MNHEY, CDR2 SVGAGI. This CDR3 comprises 12 residues. Trimming left V 10 bases short and J 2 bases short, with 9 bases between. The receptor was isolated from a woman between 40 and 55 years old with COVID-19, enrolled during active disease. Sequenced input: peripheral blood. This rearrangement joins TRBV6-5 to TRBJ1-5; the D is unclear. This CDR3 reads CATLGGNQPQHF. Here the CDR3 DNA reads TGTGCCACCCTAGGAGGCAATCAGCCCCAGCATTTT.